One sample yielded the 30 T cell receptor beta chains listed below, sequenced in a study of T cell responses to AZD1222 COVID-19 vaccine. The protocol was immunoSEQ multiplex PCR, while the TCRdb copy is restricted to in-frame clones and leaves out a portion. The sample includes approximately 70,000 clones, around nine tenths of them seen just once. The input for sequencing was peripheral blood, taken on day 0 of AZD1222 vaccination. The source is an adult in good health.

The rearrangement joins TRBV5-1 to TRBJ1-6; a weak D match, TRBD1 (5 bases). The length of the CDR3 is 16 residues. The germline V and J ends were trimmed by 0 bases and 6 bases, with 13 bases remaining between them. Germline V CDR1 and CDR2: SGHRS, YFSETQ. The CDR3 here is CASSLAAAGLNSPLHF. The CDR3 bases are TGCGCCAGCAGCTTGGCCGCTGCAGGGCTTAATTCACCCCTCCACTTT.

Comments on this clone: The same CDR3 arises from other DNA sequences in this sample as well. The rearrangement uses TRBV6-5 and TRBJ1-6; a weak D match, TRBD1 (5 bases). Germline V lookup: CDR1 MNHEY, CDR2 SVGAGI. V lost 4 bases, J lost 5 bases, and 15 bases lay in between. This CDR3 contains 16 residues. CDR3 residues: CASSLNSGRNNSPLHF. The CDR3 DNA sequence: TGTGCCAGCAGTTTAAACTCGGGACGGAATAATTCACCCCTCCACTTT.

The V gene is TRBV14, the J gene TRBJ2-7, with D maybe TRBD2 (7 bases). The CDR3 consists of 17 residues. The V gene lost 4 bases and the J gene lost 0 bases, with 19 bases spanning the gap. Germline V gene lookup returns CDR1 SGHDN and CDR2 FVKESK. The CDR3 loop is CASSPLKNGGLSYEQYF. CDR3 bases: TGTGCCAGCAGCCCCCTGAAAAACGGGGGGCTCTCCTACGAGCAGTACTTC.

V usage is TRBV5-1 and J usage is TRBJ2-5; D tentatively reads TRBD1 or TRBD2 (5 bases each). In germline, CDR1 is SGHRS, CDR2 YFSETQ. The CDR3 has 16 amino acids. V lost 4 bases and J lost 5, with 21 bases in between. This CDR3 reads CASSLGRQGEGETQYF. DNA for the CDR3: TGCGCCAGCAGCCTCGGGCGGCAGGGAGAGGGCGAGACCCAGTACTTC.

The chain combines TRBV11-2 with TRBJ2-3; D not certain. V lost 5 bases and J lost 5, with 8 bases in between. This CDR3 has 12 residues. The V gene's germline CDR1 is SGHAT and CDR2 FQNNGV. The CDR3, as DNA: TGTGCCAGCAGCCCCTTAGTAGATACGCAGTATTTT. Its translation: CASSPLVDTQYF.

CDR3 in amino acids: CAWTGTSSNQPQHF. CDR3 DNA sequence: TGTGCCTGGACCGGGACCTCGAGCAATCAGCCCCAGCATTTT. V usage is TRBV30 and J usage is TRBJ1-5; D is perhaps TRBD1 (5 bases). There are 14 residues in the CDR3. Trimming shortened V by 4 bases and J by 1 base, and 11 bases separated the two germline ends. Germline V gene lookup returns CDR1 GTSNPN and CDR2 SVGIG (reference sequence).

The J gene is TRBJ2-2, the V gene TRBV4-2; D gene ambiguous. The length of the CDR3 is 14 residues. CDR1 is LGHNA, CDR2 YNFKEQ, per germline. The V end was cut by 0 bases, the J end by 6 bases, with 8 bases between. CDR3 nucleotide sequence: TGTGCCAGCAGCCAAGAGCTCCGGGCCGGGGAGCTGTTTTTT. It encodes CASSQELRAGELFF.

The CDR3 DNA follows: TGTGCCAGCAGCGCGCGTACAGGGGATGAGCAGTTCTTC. As protein: CASSARTGDEQFF. The gene calls are TRBV11-2 and TRBJ2-1, with 7 bases matching TRBD1. This CDR3 comprises 13 residues. Germline V lookup: CDR1 SGHAT, CDR2 FQNNGV. V shed 5 bases, J shed 8 bases, and the junction held 6 bases outside the gene matches.

This chain joins TRBV25-1 and TRBJ1-5; the D is unclear. The CDR3 consists of 14 residues. In germline, CDR1 is MGHDK, CDR2 SYGVNS. V shed 3 bases and J shed 0 bases, with 6 bases lying between them. The CDR3 sequence: CASSDSGSNQPQHF. CDR3 nucleotides: TGTGCCAGCAGTGACTCAGGTAGCAATCAGCCCCAGCATTTT.

The chain carries TRBV9 and TRBJ1-3; TRBD1 is a possible D gene (5 bases). The V gene's germline CDR1 is SGDLS and CDR2 YYNGEE. The CDR3 runs 15 residues. V was pared by 3 bases and J by 0 bases, with 10 bases between. This CDR3 reads CASSGGTASGNTIYF. The CDR3 DNA reads as TGTGCCAGCAGCGGAGGGACGGCCTCTGGAAACACCATATATTTT.

The V gene is TRBV24-1, the J gene TRBJ2-5; 9 bases align to TRBD1. This CDR3 is 15 amino acids long. The V gene's germline CDR1 is KGHDR and CDR2 SFDVKD. The J segment lost 4 bases and the V segment lost 7 bases, leaving 9 bases of the junction unmatched. In DNA, the CDR3 is TGTGCCACCAGCGAACTTACAGGGGGCAGAGAGACCCAGTACTTC. Protein product: CATSELTGGRETQYF.

The chain is built from TRBV6-5 and TRBJ2-3, with D unclear. V dropped 8 bases and J dropped 7 bases, with 13 bases sitting between them. This CDR3 comprises 12 residues. Germline values: CDR1 MNHEY, CDR2 SVGAGI. The CDR3 sequence is CASGVALYTQYF. The CDR3 DNA reads as TGTGCCAGCGGGGTAGCTTTATATACGCAGTATTTT.

This chain joins TRBV7-8 and TRBJ2-7; the D gene is possibly TRBD1 (5 bases). The CDR3 contains 14 residues. The ends were cut back, 6 bases at V and 4 bases at J, with 16 bases in the middle. Germline V lookup: CDR1 SGHVS, CDR2 FQNEAQ. CDR3 residues: CASSKNRILYEQYF. The CDR3 region has the DNA TGTGCCAGCAGTAAGAACAGGATTCTTTACGAGCAGTACTTC.

This clone was picked up one time. The J gene is TRBJ2-6, the V gene TRBV9; maybe TRBD2 (6 bases). From germline, CDR1 is SGDLS and CDR2 YYNGEE. V was clipped by 0 bases and J by 3 bases, with 7 bases between them. CDR3 length: 15 residues. In nucleotides, the CDR3 is TGTGCCAGCAGCGTAGGGGGAGGTGGGGCCAACGTCCTGACTTTC. Its protein product is CASSVGGGGANVLTF.

The rearrangement links TRBV10-3 to TRBJ1-1; 9 bases agree with TRBD1. This CDR3 is built from 15 residues. The V gene end was trimmed by 5 bases and the J gene end by 5 bases; junction bases not matched to a gene: 9. CDR1 and CDR2 from the germline V gene are ENHRY and SYGVKD. CDR3 bases: TGTGCCATCAGTTCGCCGGGACAGGGAAAGACTGAAGCTTTCTTT. It encodes CAISSPGQGKTEAFF.

V and J are TRBV24-1 and TRBJ1-2; TRBD1 is a possible D gene (5 bases). CDR3 length: 14 amino acids. CDR1 and CDR2 (germline): KGHDR, SFDVKD. Trimming stripped 9 bases from V and 4 bases from J, with 17 bases between. Written as DNA, the CDR3 is TGTGCCACCGCGGGTCGGGACGGGCTCTATGGCTACACCTTC. This sequence encodes CATAGRDGLYGYTF.

DNA of the CDR3: TGTGCCAGCAGTGGACCCCGGACTGAAGCTAACTATGGCTACACCTTC. Amino acid sequence: CASSGPRTEANYGYTF. J is TRBJ1-2 and V is TRBV25-1; D ambiguous. V lost 4 bases and J lost 0, with 15 bases in between. The CDR3 is 16 amino acids. Germline lookup yields CDR1 MGHDK and CDR2 SYGVNS.

The chain joins TRBV4-1 to TRBJ1-2; 8 bases line up with TRBD1. Looked up from germline, CDR1 is MGHRA and CDR2 is YSYEKL. J lost 6 bases, V lost 3 bases, and 9 bases had no gene match. This CDR3 comprises 15 residues. CDR3 nucleotide sequence: TGCGCCAGCAGCCAGAACCCGGGACAGGTTGATGGCTACACCTTC. This gives the protein CASSQNPGQVDGYTF.

The chain links TRBV6-2 or TRBV6-3 to TRBJ2-7; unclear D gene. Between the trimmed V and J ends, which lost 6 bases and 3 bases, there was a span of 6 bases. The CDR3 runs 11 residues. CDR1 and CDR2 from the germline V gene are MNHEY and SVGEGT. This chain's CDR3 is CASSPSYEQYF. The CDR3 nucleotides are TGTGCCAGCAGCCCCAGCTACGAGCAGTACTTC.

This clone was counted a few times. The rearrangement joins TRBV11-2 to TRBJ2-3, with 14 bases that match TRBD2. The CDR3 loop spans 18 amino acids. Germline CDR1 is SGHAT and CDR2 is FQNNGV. V gave up 5 bases and J gave up 0 bases; unmatched junction bases: 7. CDR3 amino acids: CASSPGGLAGGSTDTQYF. In DNA, the CDR3 is TGTGCCAGCAGCCCAGGAGGACTAGCGGGGGGAAGCACAGATACGCAGTATTTT. The full variable domain, rest sourced from reference TRBV11-2 and TRBJ2-3, is EAGVAQSPRYKIIEKRQSVAFWCNPISGHATLYWYQQILGQGPKLLIQFQNNGVVDDSQLPKDRFSAERLKGVDSTLKIQPAKLEDSAVYLCASSPGGLAGGSTDTQYFGPGTRLTVL.

The chain is built from TRBV4-1 and TRBJ2-1, with 9 bases aligning to TRBD1. Germline V gene sequence: CDR1 MGHRA, CDR2 YSYEKL. Germline trimming cut 1 base from V and 3 bases from J; bases unmatched to any gene: 10. This CDR3 spans 18 amino acids. CDR3 nucleotides: TGCGCCAGCAGCCAAGGTCTACCCACAGGGGGCTACTACAATGAGCAGTTCTTC. It translates to CASSQGLPTGGYYNEQFF.

This sequence joins TRBV12-5 and TRBJ1-3, with D possibly being TRBD1 (5 bases). The V gene's germline CDR1 is LGHNT and CDR2 FRNRAP. The V and J ends lost 0 bases and 8 bases respectively, with 17 bases between them. The length of the CDR3 is 16 residues. In DNA form, the CDR3 reads TGTGCTAGTGGTTTGGTAGCTGGCTCAGGGTTATACACCATATATTTT. Amino acid sequence: CASGLVAGSGLYTIYF.

J is TRBJ1-5 and V is TRBV19; 8 bases are a match to TRBD1. The CDR3 runs 15 residues. Per the germline V gene, CDR1 is LNHDA and CDR2 is SQIVND (reference sequence). The junction had 18 bases not matched to a gene; V was cut back by 5 bases and J by 15 bases. CDR3 residues: CASSSQPGTGSRRHF. CDR3 DNA sequence: TGTGCCAGTAGTTCCCAACCCGGGACAGGCTCTCGGCGGCATTTT.

The J gene is TRBJ2-1, the V gene TRBV10-3; 11 bases are shared with TRBD1. The CDR3 spans 18 residues. Trimming cost V 2 bases and J 6 bases; bases outside gene matches: 12. Germline values: CDR1 ENHRY, CDR2 SYGVKD. The DNA of the CDR3 is TGTGCCATCAGTGAGGCAATTGGGACAGGGGGTAGTAGCAATGAGCAGTTCTTC. It encodes CAISEAIGTGGSSNEQFF.

The chain couples TRBV7-2 to TRBJ1-5, with TRBD1 matching 7 bases. The CDR3 length is 14 residues. With 3 bases clipped from V and 8 bases from J, the junction kept 7 bases outside the gene matches. CDR1 and CDR2 (germline): SGHTA, FQGNSA. CDR3 loop: CASSFGQGVEPQHF. The CDR3 bases are TGTGCCAGCAGCTTTGGGCAGGGGGTAGAGCCCCAGCATTTT.

This rearrangement joins TRBV3-1 (or the pseudogene TRBV3-2) to TRBJ2-5; 7 nucleotides align to TRBD2. The V and J ends lost 1 base and 5 bases, in that order; junction bases with no gene match: 4. The CDR3 totals 14 residues. CDR1 is LGHDT, CDR2 YNNKEL, per germline (reference sequence). CDR3 residues: CASSQGGGFETQYF. The CDR3 bases are TGTGCCAGCAGCCAAGGGGGAGGGTTCGAGACCCAGTACTTC.

The V call is TRBV5-1, the J call TRBJ2-5; TRBD1 or TRBD2 may be the D gene (5 bases each). V was trimmed by 4 bases and J by 4 bases, leaving 17 bases between them. The CDR3 is made up of 15 amino acids. CDR1 is SGHRS and CDR2 is YFSETQ in the germline V gene. CDR3: CASSARDAAPETQYF. CDR3 nucleotides: TGCGCCAGCAGCGCCCGGGACGCTGCTCCAGAGACCCAGTACTTC.

The chain joins TRBV27 to TRBJ2-1, with TRBD2 matching over 8 bases. This CDR3 is 16 amino acids long. Germline CDR1 reads MNHEY; CDR2 reads SMNVEV (reference sequence). V shed 2 bases and J 9 bases; nucleotides not matched to a gene: 12. CDR3: CASSLGGGTRRGEQFF. The CDR3 DNA sequence: TGTGCCAGCAGTTTAGGAGGAGGGACTAGAAGGGGTGAGCAGTTCTTC.

V is TRBV6-5 and J is TRBJ2-7; no definite D call. This CDR3 region has 11 residues. Between the trimmed V and J ends, which lost 2 bases and 5 bases, there was a span of 4 bases. CDR1 MNHEY and CDR2 SVGAGI come from the germline V gene. The chain's CDR3 is CASSYNDEQYF. The CDR3 DNA is TGTGCCAGCAGTTACAACGACGAGCAGTACTTC.

The chain has TRBV24-1 and TRBJ1-3; no reliable D call. Germline CDR1 reads KGHDR; CDR2 reads SFDVKD. This CDR3 is 12 amino acids long. Trimming removed 9 bases at V and 0 bases at J, with 5 bases between. The chain's CDR3 is CATADSGNTIYF. The CDR3 nucleotides read TGTGCCACCGCCGACTCTGGAAACACCATATATTTT.